This record concerns one T cell receptor beta chain sequence. TCRdb analysed the 5' RACE reads with MiXCR anew, one entry per CDR3 protein. This sample yields approximately 500,000 distinct CDR3 sequences, of which approximately 25% are seen a single time; about 12% belongs to the top ten. Germline loops: CDR1 MNHNY, CDR2 SVGAGI (reference sequence). This CDR3 is 17 amino acids long. V trimming: 0 bases; J trimming: 6 bases; junction bases outside the gene matches: 12. This sample stems from a study of T-cell memory formation after mild COVID-19. Overall study context: TCR clusters showed largely donor specificity.

The specimen was PBMCs or a T cell subset sorted from them (not recorded which). The chain employs TRBV6-6 and TRBJ1-2; 8 nucleotides line up with TRBD1. This sequence was found in an adult woman who had mild COVID-19 (a few samples of this study predate the infection). Cell type and time point are not known. Here the CDR3 DNA reads TGTGCCAGCAGTTACTCGAGTGCAGGGGGCGGTCCGAATGGCTACACCTTC. Amino acids: CASSYSSAGGGPNGYTF.